These T cell receptor beta chains were read from a single sample in a study of shared clonotypes between healthy human individuals. Sequencing used immunoSEQ multiplex PCR; TCRdb keeps in-frame clones, though not all of them. This table holds about 2.4 million clones, roughly 93% found once. Sequencing input: naive CD4+ T cells from PBMCs. These TCRs come from a man aged 18-30 years in good health. Some clones in this sample may be carry-over from other donors' samples. Both conserved end residues are part of each CDR3.

V: TRBV27
CDR3: CASSLYSRFPQPQHF

V: TRBV28
CDR3: CASSFAGGPYNSPLHF

V: TRBV9
CDR3: CASSVYSEGLLETQYF

V: TRBV19
CDR3: CATVYRTGDSQAFF

V: TRBV5-1
CDR3: CASSRYRAQETQYF

V: TRBV7-2
CDR3: CASSLAWRQETQYF

V: TRBV23-1
CDR3: CATPRASTDTQYF

V: TRBV7-8
CDR3: CASSSDRGSSYNEQFF

V: TRBV13
CDR3: CASSLWTKEQYF

V: TRBV9
CDR3: CASSEALGVVDTQYF

V: TRBV2
CDR3: CASSEAGGEIYNEQFF

V: TRBV10-3
CDR3: CATNRDRGVGEQYF

V: TRBV4-2
CDR3: CASSHGTTGDGMKPQHF

V: TRBV4-1
CDR3: CASSLLAGDRTDTQYF

V: TRBV6-5
CDR3: CASRRAWGTDTQYF

V: TRBV7-2
CDR3: CASSRKVPGEQYF

V: TRBV14
CDR3: CASSQSNLRTMNTEAFF

V: TRBV27
CDR3: CASSSQATEAFF

V: TRBV11-2
CDR3: CASSLGGNEQYF

V: TRBV10-3
CDR3: CAISESPPMSYEQYF

V: TRBV7-2
CDR3: CASSSGPGNTIYF

V: TRBV10-3
CDR3: CAIWDRDKTEAFF

V: TRBV11-2
CDR3: CASRQPFRDRAYEQFF

V: TRBV6-4
CDR3: CASSALAEDTQYF

V: TRBV19
CDR3: CASSFSGRPYEQYF

V: TRBV5-1
CDR3: CASSSSRTGFVGTEAFF

V: TRBV7-6
CDR3: CASSLDGGRDVQYF

V: TRBV5-1
CDR3: CASSLAVGIPSGANVLTF

V: TRBV18
CDR3: CASSPQQKSSGNTIYF

V: TRBV5-1
CDR3: CASSFREGNTIYF

V: TRBV19
CDR3: CASSTTGVQPQHF

V: TRBV7-9
CDR3: CASSLPIGRAVNEQFF

V: TRBV27
CDR3: CASSFRGAGEQFF

V: TRBV29-1
CDR3: CSARDQRNYGYTF

V: TRBV5-1
CDR3: CASSLGSGVHNEQFF

V: TRBV4-2
CDR3: CASSQRFQETQYF

V: TRBV9
CDR3: CASSVTRVGGYTF

V: TRBV4-1
CDR3: CASSQARTSGREDTQYF

V: TRBV20-1
CDR3: CSATGTETQYF

V: TRBV15
CDR3: CATSNGDSYNEQFF

V: TRBV5-1
CDR3: CASSLEPGDTEAFF

V: TRBV5-8
CDR3: CASSLVGRVNTGELFF

V: TRBV9
CDR3: CASSAQRLSTEAFF